These 21 T cell receptor beta chains were all obtained from the same sample, sequenced in a study of cytotoxic CD8 clonotypes in ibrutinib-treated CLL. Sequencing used immunoSEQ multiplex PCR; TCRdb keeps in-frame clones, though not all of them. The data hold a few hundred thousand clones, with 70% observed a single time. The input for sequencing was PBMCs, taken after 24 months of ibrutinib treatment. Receptors originate from a human donor with chronic lymphocytic leukemia.

The count of this clone is one. The CDR3: CASRKDLLGGNTIYF. The CDR3 nucleotides read TGTGCCAGCAGGAAAGACTTGCTTGGCGGAAACACCATATATTTT. The V and J genes are TRBV27 and TRBJ1-3; no clear D. Trimming shortened V by 6 bases and J by 4 bases, and 16 bases separated the two germline ends. From germline, CDR1 is MNHEY and CDR2 SMNVEV (reference sequence). The CDR3 runs to 15 residues.

J is TRBJ2-7 and V is TRBV9, with 11 bases lining up with TRBD2. The CDR3 sequence is 18 residues long. Germline CDR1 is SGDLS and CDR2 is YYNGEE. V lost 3 bases, J lost 5 bases, and 16 bases stayed unmatched. CDR3 sequence (DNA): TGTGCCAGCAGCGAGGGAGGTGGTAGCGGGAGGGCCGGCAACGAGCAGTACTTC. Its protein product is CASSEGGGSGRAGNEQYF.

This sequence joins TRBV6-5 and TRBJ2-3, with TRBD2 identical over 9 bases. After removal of 1 base from V and 5 bases from J, the junction contained 4 bases not matched to a gene. The germline V gene encodes CDR1 MNHEY and CDR2 SVGAGI. This CDR3 is 15 amino acids long. The CDR3 loop reads CASSYLAGVVDTQYF. The CDR3 DNA follows: TGTGCCAGCAGTTACTTAGCGGGAGTTGTAGATACGCAGTATTTT.

The rearrangement joins TRBV7-3 to TRBJ2-1; D not certain. Trimming pared 1 base from V and 0 bases from J, leaving 7 bases between. The CDR3 is made up of 15 amino acids. The germline V gene encodes CDR1 SGHTA and CDR2 FQGTGA. CDR3 protein: CASSLIESSYNEQFF. DNA for the CDR3: TGTGCCAGCAGCTTAATTGAGAGCTCCTACAATGAGCAGTTCTTC.

The genes are TRBV29-1 and TRBJ2-7; D ambiguous. Trimming removed 1 base at V and 0 bases at J, with 4 bases between. Germline lookup yields CDR1 SQVTM and CDR2 ANQGSEA. The CDR3 has 12 residues. CDR3 sequence (DNA): TGCAGCGTTGAAGGGGTCTCCTACGAGCAGTACTTC. Protein sequence: CSVEGVSYEQYF.

The CDR3 DNA sequence: TGTGCCAGCAGTCTACTGGACAGGCTTGGAACAGATACGCAGTATTTT. It codes for CASSLLDRLGTDTQYF. The chain combines TRBV27 with TRBJ2-3; TRBD1 matches at 7 bases. The CDR3 has 16 residues. The V segment lost 5 bases and the J segment 3 bases; nucleotides outside the gene matches: 11. CDR1 and CDR2 (germline): MNHEY, SMNVEV (reference sequence).

This chain connects TRBV5-1 to TRBJ2-1; TRBD2 matches 7 bases. V gave up 0 bases and J gave up 9 bases; unmatched junction bases: 6. The CDR3 covers 14 residues. CDR1 is SGHRS and CDR2 is YFSETQ in the germline V gene. In DNA, the CDR3 is TGCGCCAGCAGCTTGGCACCGCGGGAGAGTGAGCAGTTCTTC. Translation gives CASSLAPRESEQFF.

The chain has TRBV18 and TRBJ2-3, with TRBD2 identical over 9 bases. Germline values: CDR1 KGHSH, CDR2 LQKENI. CDR3 size: 16 residues. The V and J ends lost 6 bases and 6 bases, in that order; junction bases with no gene match: 13. The CDR3 protein is CASSTLAAGGGDTQYF. Here the CDR3 DNA reads TGTGCCAGCTCTACCCTTGCAGCGGGAGGTGGGGATACGCAGTATTTT.

The chain recombines TRBV6-5 with TRBJ2-7, with D possibly matching TRBD2 (6 bases). The ends were cut back, 7 bases at V and 0 bases at J, with 13 bases in the middle. Looked up from germline, CDR1 is MNHEY and CDR2 is SVGAGI. There are 14 residues in the CDR3. CDR3 nucleotide sequence: TGTGCCAGCACGACCGGGGGTCCCTCCTACGAGCAGTACTTC. Translating gives CASTTGGPSYEQYF.

The chain is built from TRBV6-5 and TRBJ2-6, with D perhaps TRBD1 (6 bases). With 6 bases removed from V and 0 bases from J, the gap between germline ends came to 6 bases. The germline V gene has CDR1 MNHEY and CDR2 SVGAGI. The CDR3 spans 14 residues. The CDR3 DNA reads as TGTGCCAGCAGGACAGGCTCTGGGGCCAACGTCCTGACTTTC. Its translation: CASRTGSGANVLTF.

V gene TRBV25-1 combines with J gene TRBJ2-1, with 9 bases matching TRBD1. CDR1 and CDR2 from the germline V gene are MGHDK and SYGVNS. The trim removed 8 bases at V and 7 bases at J, leaving 9 bases unmatched. This CDR3 region has 14 residues. CDR3 region: CASYRDRVRNEQFF. CDR3 nucleotides: TGTGCCAGCTACCGGGACAGGGTAAGGAATGAGCAGTTCTTC.

This clone was recorded a few times. The same CDR3 arises from other DNA sequences in this sample as well. The V gene is TRBV9, the J gene TRBJ1-1, with D uncertain. The germline V gene has CDR1 SGDLS and CDR2 YYNGEE. V lost 3 bases and J 1 base, leaving 7 bases between the germline ends. This CDR3 contains 13 residues. This chain's CDR3 is CASSETGNTEAFF. The CDR3 DNA sequence: TGTGCCAGCAGCGAGACGGGGAACACTGAAGCTTTCTTT.

The chain has TRBV4-3 and TRBJ2-3; weak D call: TRBD1 (5 bases). The germline V gene encodes CDR1 LGHNA and CDR2 YSLEER. V dropped 4 bases and J dropped 0 bases, with 14 bases sitting between them. The CDR3 covers 16 residues. The CDR3 region has the DNA TGCGCCAGCAGCCCCGTAGGGGAAACTAGCACAGATACGCAGTATTTT. Protein: CASSPVGETSTDTQYF.

This clone was seen a few times. The V and J genes are TRBV27 and TRBJ2-2, with D tentatively TRBD1 (6 bases). Germline V gene data show CDR1 as MNHEY and CDR2 as SMNVEV (reference sequence). The ends were cut back, 2 bases at V and 5 bases at J, with 9 bases in the middle. This CDR3 region has 14 residues. The CDR3 coding sequence is TGTGCCAGCAGTTTAGCAGGGGCGACCGGGGAGCTGTTTTTT. Translated: CASSLAGATGELFF.

About this clone: Other DNA sequences in the same sample also yield this CDR3. The V call is TRBV18, the J call TRBJ1-1, with a possible D match to TRBD1 (6 bases). The V end was cut by 1 base, the J end by 7 bases, with 7 bases between. Germline assignment: CDR1 KGHSH and CDR2 LQKENI. The CDR3 runs to 12 residues. CDR3 in DNA: TGTGCCAGCTCACCACTACAGGGTGAAGCTTTCTTT. It yields the protein CASSPLQGEAFF.

This clone turned up a few times. At one boundary the junction diverges from the germline segment, which might be a read error. Written as DNA, the CDR3 is TGTGCTAGCAGCAACAAAGGGCCAGGGCATGAGCAGTTCTTC. Residues: CASSNKGPGHEQFF. The genes are TRBV7-7 and TRBJ2-1; a possible D gene is TRBD1 (5 bases). CDR3 size: 14 residues. In germline, CDR1 is SSHAT, CDR2 FNYEAQ (reference sequence).

V is TRBV29-1 and J is TRBJ2-5, with 7 bases fitting TRBD1. V lost 6 bases to trimming and J lost 2 bases; unmatched junction nucleotides: 3. This CDR3 contains 12 residues. The germline gives CDR1 SQVTM, CDR2 ANQGSEA. The CDR3 coding sequence is TGCAGCGTATTCAGGGGGCAAGAGACCCAGTACTTC. This codes for CSVFRGQETQYF.

This rearrangement joins TRBV6-5 to TRBJ2-7; no clear D gene. This CDR3 spans 14 amino acids. Between the trimmed V and J ends, which lost 2 bases and 0 bases, there was a span of 8 bases. Germline V lookup: CDR1 MNHEY, CDR2 SVGAGI. CDR3 sequence reads: CASSYNPSSYEQYF. CDR3 sequence (DNA): TGTGCCAGCAGTTACAATCCAAGCTCCTACGAGCAGTACTTC.

The chain is built from TRBV6-4 and TRBJ2-3, with 8 bases that match TRBD1. The germline V gene encodes CDR1 MRHNA and CDR2 SNTAGT. The CDR3 loop spans 13 amino acids. Trimming took 5 bases from V and 5 from J; bases not matched to a gene: 3. CDR3 residues: CASSKTGEDTQYF. The CDR3 DNA sequence: TGTGCCAGCAGTAAGACAGGGGAAGATACGCAGTATTTT.

The chain carries TRBV5-6 and TRBJ1-5; D unresolved. Germline V gene sequence: CDR1 SGHDT, CDR2 YYEEEE. V was trimmed by 3 bases and J by 1 base, leaving 8 bases between them. The CDR3 has 14 residues. The CDR3: CASSSGRSNQPQHF. The CDR3 nucleotides read TGTGCCAGCAGCTCCGGACGGAGCAATCAGCCCCAGCATTTT.

The chain couples TRBV7-8 to TRBJ1-5; no clear D gene. V dropped 1 base and J dropped 1 base, with 8 bases sitting between them. The CDR3 is made up of 15 amino acids. Germline lookup yields CDR1 SGHVS and CDR2 FQNEAQ. In nucleotides, the CDR3 is TGTGCCAGCAGCTTAGTTGGGCAAAGCAATCAGCCCCAGCATTTT. Translating gives CASSLVGQSNQPQHF.